The clone carrying this T cell receptor (beta chain) was picked up a small number of times. Its antigen remains unknown. The diagnoses drew upon clinical symptoms, serum thyroxine and TRAb, thyroid ultrasound and orbital computed tomography. Researchers took RNA transcripts and amplified the TCR beta CDR3 regions from them. The TCR CDR3 first-round RT-PCR relied on the HTBI primer set. MiXCR was run by TCRdb on the multiplex PCR reads, yielding one entry per CDR3 protein. Of about 640,000 distinct CDR3 sequences listed, less than 25% are singletons. Trimming cost V 5 bases and J 2 bases, with 7 bases left between them. This CDR3 has 13 amino acids. Germline V gene data show CDR1 as SQVTM and CDR2 as ANQGSEA. The sample belongs to a study of T cells in Graves' hyperthyroidism and ophthalmopathy. Notes on the study in general: The blood repertoire included most of the expanded thyroid clonotypes above 0.001. Ophthalmopathy was identified by the model a median about 6 months ahead of onset.

This TCR was sampled from a man younger than 40 with Graves' ophthalmopathy. Input material: blood. The genes are TRBV29-1 and TRBJ2-6; D is unclear. The CDR3 region is CSVLLAGANVLTF. CDR3 bases: TGCAGCGTTTTGCTCGCTGGGGCCAACGTCCTGACTTTC.